These T cell receptor beta chains were read from a single sample in a study of CD8+CD57+ T cells in acquired aplastic anemia. TCRdb independently ran MiXCR on the reads; one entry per CDR3 protein. Found here are 150,000 or so distinct CDR3 sequences, about 45% of them singletons; the top ten hold roughly 2.9%. Source material: sorted CD4+, CD8+, or CD8+CD57+ T cells (not recorded which) from PBMCs. The receptors were sampled from a human donor with aplastic anemia. Both conserved end residues are part of each CDR3. The D gene is left open where the match is weak. The size entry is marked missing in some rows and otherwise reads once, few, many or a size class.

d_call	v_call	j_call	clone_size	cdr3_aa	cdr3_nt
.	TRBV19	TRBJ2-2	.	CASGSGSSPGELFF	TGTGCCAGTGGGTCAGGGAGTAGTCCCGGGGAGCTGTTTTTT
TRBD1	TRBV6-5	TRBJ1-2	.	CASSYDQGQGAGGYTF	TGTGCCAGCAGTTACGACCAGGGACAGGGGGCGGGTGGCTACACCTTC
.	TRBV7-9	TRBJ2-3	many	CASSPGARSTDTQYF	TGTGCCAGCAGCCCCGGCGCCCGAAGCACAGATACGCAGTATTTT
TRBD1	TRBV20-1	TRBJ1-2	.	CSALMTGEHYGYTF	TGCAGTGCCTTAATGACAGGGGAACACTATGGCTACACCTTC
.	TRBV15	TRBJ1-1	few	CATSQSPQAYEAFF	TGTGCCACCAGCCAATCCCCTCAGGCGTATGAAGCTTTCTTT
.	TRBV19	TRBJ2-7	.	CASSRTGNHEQYF	TGTGCCAGTAGTAGGACGGGAAACCACGAGCAGTACTTC
TRBD2	TRBV5-1	TRBJ2-1	many	CASSFLAGADNEQFF	TGCGCCAGCAGCTTCCTAGCGGGAGCGGACAATGAGCAGTTCTTC
.	TRBV10-2	TRBJ2-1	.	CASNVGSYNEQFF	TGCGCCAGCAATGTAGGCTCCTACAATGAGCAGTTCTTC
.	TRBV20-1	TRBJ1-5	.	CSAREEAGNSNQPQHF	TGCAGTGCTAGAGAAGAGGCAGGGAATAGCAATCAGCCCCAGCATTTT
.	TRBV11-2	TRBJ2-5	.	CASSFRGSGETQYF	TGTGCCAGCAGCTTTAGAGGCAGTGGGGAGACCCAGTACTTC
TRBD1	TRBV19	TRBJ1-2	.	CASRKDRDPLYGYTF	TGTGCCAGTAGGAAGGACAGGGATCCTCTCTATGGCTACACCTTC
.	TRBV9	TRBJ2-6	few	CASSVEGNVLTF	TGTGCCAGCAGCGTAGAGGGCAACGTCCTGACTTTC
.	TRBV6-2/TRBV6-3	TRBJ1-1	many	CASSSWGTRYTEAFF	TGTGCCAGCAGTTCTTGGGGGACACGCTACACTGAAGCTTTCTTT
TRBD2	TRBV20-1	TRBJ2-1	many	CSARSLVAGGPDEQFF	TGCAGTGCTAGATCACTAGTAGCGGGGGGGCCCGATGAGCAGTTCTTC
TRBD1	TRBV25-1	TRBJ1-2	.	CASSEERSGNTGTGGYGYTF	TGTGCCAGCAGTGAAGAACGCTCTGGAAACACCGGGACAGGGGGGTATGGCTACACCTTC
.	TRBV20-1	TRBJ2-5	once	CSARERIQETQYF	TGCAGTGCTAGGGAGCGGATTCAAGAGACCCAGTACTTC
TRBD1	TRBV4-3	TRBJ1-1	many	CASSHAPGQRNTEAFF	TGCGCCAGCAGCCATGCTCCGGGACAGAGGAACACTGAAGCTTTCTTT
TRBD1	TRBV7-2	TRBJ2-7	.	CASGYRDRTEQYF	TGTGCCAGCGGTTACCGGGACAGGACCGAGCAGTACTTC
.	TRBV13	TRBJ1-3	.	CASSPPPGDTMYF	TGTGCCAGCAGCCCGCCCCCTGGAGACACCATGTATTTT
.	TRBV7-2	TRBJ1-1	.	CASSLSGEAFF	TGTGCCAGCAGCTTATCGGGGGAAGCTTTCTTT
.	TRBV12-3/TRBV12-4	TRBJ1-2	many	CASSLMTEAYGYTF	TGTGCCAGCAGTCTAATGACGGAGGCCTATGGCTACACCTTC
TRBD1	TRBV3-1	TRBJ2-5	.	CASSQGTGPHRQTQYF	TGTGCCAGCAGCCAAGGGACAGGGCCCCACCGACAGACCCAGTACTTC
.	TRBV3-1	TRBJ2-1	many	CASSQVRLSNNEQFF	TGTGCCAGCAGCCAAGTTCGACTATCCAACAATGAGCAGTTCTTC